The 25 T cell receptor beta chains below come from one sample, sequenced in a study of Tregs in tolerant kidney transplant recipients. The repertoire was sequenced with immunoSEQ multiplex PCR; TCRdb's copy has only in-frame clones and lacks some. The sample holds 98,000 or so clones; 90% are singletons and the top ten take about 0.35%. Sequencing was performed on CD4+ T cells from blood, taken before the transplant. These receptors originate from a human donor who received a combined kidney and bone marrow transplant.

Only one count was recorded for this clone. The gene calls are TRBV6-6 and TRBJ2-7; perhaps TRBD1 as D (5 bases). This CDR3 has 14 residues. The ends were cut back, 2 bases at V and 6 bases at J, with 14 bases in the middle. The germline V gene has CDR1 MNHNY and CDR2 SVGAGI (reference sequence). CDR3 bases: TGTGCCAGCAGTTACATGCAGGGTTCTAGCGAGCAGTACTTC. It yields the protein CASSYMQGSSEQYF.

CDR3 loop: CASSLGSSGHTNEQFF. CDR3 DNA: TGTGCCAGCAGCTTAGGGAGTAGCGGACATACAAATGAGCAGTTCTTC. This chain joins TRBV11-3 and TRBJ2-1; a possible D gene is TRBD2 (6 bases). V was shortened by 1 base and J by 7 bases, with 17 bases between the two germline ends. Germline CDR1 is SGHNT and CDR2 is YENEEA. The CDR3 contains 16 residues.

The CDR3 loop is CASSFRQGGRGEKLFF. The CDR3 DNA reads as TGTGCCAGCAGTTTCCGGCAGGGGGGTCGGGGTGAAAAACTGTTTTTT. The chain links TRBV28 to TRBJ1-4; 7 nucleotides align to TRBD1. Germline CDR1 is MDHEN and CDR2 is SYDVKM. The CDR3 length is 16 residues. The trim removed 3 bases at V and 7 bases at J, leaving 11 bases unmatched.

About this clone itself: In the same sample, other DNA sequences code for this CDR3. V is TRBV10-1 and J is TRBJ1-2; D remains unclear. CDR1 and CDR2 (germline): WNHNN, SYGVQD (reference sequence). V lost 2 bases, J lost 6 bases, and 13 bases lay in between. The CDR3 consists of 14 residues. The CDR3 DNA reads TGCGCCAGCAGTGAGAATCAGGATATCAATGGCTACACCTTC. Amino acids: CASSENQDINGYTF.

V gene TRBV2 combines with J gene TRBJ2-2; 7 nucleotides align to TRBD2. Germline values: CDR1 SNHLY, CDR2 FYNNEI. V lost 6 bases, J lost 5 bases, and 6 bases stayed unmatched. CDR3 length: 14 amino acids. The CDR3 is CASSPWRGTGELFF. CDR3 sequence (DNA): TGTGCCAGCAGCCCCTGGCGGGGGACCGGGGAGCTGTTTTTT.

Of note for this clone: The same CDR3 arises from other DNA sequences in this sample as well. This chain uses TRBV5-1 with TRBJ2-7; D might be TRBD1 (6 bases). CDR1 and CDR2 (germline): SGHRS, YFSETQ. The V end was cut by 2 bases, the J end by 1 base, with 10 bases between. The CDR3 is 14 amino acids. The CDR3 spells CASSLYGQSYEQYF. The CDR3 coding sequence is TGCGCCAGCAGCTTATACGGACAGTCCTACGAGCAGTACTTC.

This clone was seen more than once but under ten times. One end of the junction fails to match germline, which may point to a read error. The chain carries TRBV4-1 and TRBJ1-2; 9 bases are a match to TRBD1. Germline loops: CDR1 MGHRA, CDR2 YSYEKL. The CDR3 spans 14 residues. The CDR3 nucleotides are TGCGCCAGCAGCCAAGACCGGGACAGGGAATTGAAGGCCTTC. Encoded protein: CASSQDRDRELKAF.

This chain connects TRBV18 to TRBJ2-1; 10 positions agree with TRBD1. The germline CDR1 and CDR2 sequences are KGHSH and LQKENI. With V trimmed by 3 bases and J by 3 bases, 2 bases remained unmatched. The CDR3 contains 15 residues. CDR3 nucleotides: TGTGCCAGCTCACCCGGGGACAGGGGCTACAATGAGCAGTTCTTC. This codes for CASSPGDRGYNEQFF.

The chain has TRBV18 and TRBJ2-5, with TRBD2 identical over 11 bases. The CDR3 has 18 residues. Germline V gives CDR1 KGHSH, CDR2 LQKENI. Trimming removed 6 bases from V and 2 bases from J; junction bases left unmatched: 14. CDR3 bases: TGTGCCAGCTCCCAAGGTCTAGCGGGAGGCCCGGAACAAGAGACCCAGTACTTC. Amino acids: CASSQGLAGGPEQETQYF.

In this sample, this clone turned up a few times. J is TRBJ1-1 and V is TRBV5-6; 8 bases agree with TRBD1. The CDR3 sequence is 16 residues long. Germline V lookup: CDR1 SGHDT, CDR2 YYEEEE. V trimming: 2 bases; J trimming: 3 bases; junction bases outside the gene matches: 9. The CDR3 DNA is TGTGCCAGCAGCTTAGGAAACAGGGGGTGGTACACTGAAGCTTTCTTT. This sequence encodes CASSLGNRGWYTEAFF.

The table lists this clone with a few counts. This sequence joins TRBV4-3 and TRBJ1-3; maybe TRBD1 (5 bases). The germline V gene has CDR1 LGHNA and CDR2 YSLEER. With 3 bases removed from V and 5 bases from J, the gap between germline ends came to 14 bases. The CDR3 length is 15 residues. In nucleotides, the CDR3 is TGCGCCAGCAGCCATATCGGGGGTGGCCGAAACACCATATATTTT. This translates into CASSHIGGGRNTIYF.

This rearrangement joins TRBV5-4 to TRBJ1-2; D unclear. The V end was cut by 0 bases, the J end by 3 bases, with 6 bases between. The CDR3 runs 13 residues. Per germline, CDR1 SGHNT and CDR2 YYREEE (reference sequence). The DNA of the CDR3 is TGTGCCAGCAGCTTGGCCGGGGACTATGGCTACACCTTC. This encodes CASSLAGDYGYTF.

CDR3 sequence: CASSSGRGSSYNEQFF. The CDR3 DNA sequence: TGTGCCAGCAGTTCGGGGCGCGGGAGCTCCTACAATGAGCAGTTCTTC. J is TRBJ2-1 and V is TRBV27; TRBD2 matches at 7 bases. V shed 4 bases, J shed 0 bases, and the junction held 6 bases outside the gene matches. Germline V gives CDR1 MNHEY, CDR2 SMNVEV (reference sequence). The CDR3 is 16 residues long.

The chain is built from TRBV5-8 and TRBJ2-3, with 10 bases matching TRBD2. The CDR3 loop spans 15 amino acids. V lost 0 bases to trimming and J lost 5 bases; unmatched junction nucleotides: 3. Germline V gives CDR1 SGHTS, CDR2 YDEGEE. The CDR3, as DNA: TGTGCCAGCAGCTTGGGACTAGCGGGCGGAGATACGCAGTATTTT. It yields the protein CASSLGLAGGDTQYF.

The V and J genes are TRBV9 and TRBJ2-7; possible D gene TRBD1, 5 bases. V lost 0 bases, J lost 4 bases, and 11 bases lay in between. The CDR3 is 14 amino acids. Germline-derived CDR1 and CDR2 are SGDLS and YYNGEE. The CDR3 region is CASSVGSQVYEQYF. The CDR3 DNA follows: TGTGCCAGCAGCGTAGGCTCACAGGTGTACGAGCAGTACTTC.

The V and J genes are TRBV2 and TRBJ1-6; 8 bases match TRBD1. The CDR3 covers 14 residues. V shed 6 bases and J 6 bases; nucleotides not matched to a gene: 4. The germline V gene encodes CDR1 SNHLY and CDR2 FYNNEI. The DNA for the CDR3 is TGTGCCAGCAGGGACAGGGTATCTAATTCACCCCTCCACTTT. Encoded protein: CASRDRVSNSPLHF.

The chain links TRBV4-1 to TRBJ2-3; tentatively, D is TRBD1 (5 bases). The V gene's germline CDR1 is MGHRA and CDR2 YSYEKL. This CDR3 contains 13 residues. V lost 2 bases, J lost 6 bases, and 9 bases lay in between. In DNA, the CDR3 is TGCGCCAGCAGCCAACTAGGGGTCGATACGCAGTATTTT. Encoded protein: CASSQLGVDTQYF.

V usage is TRBV7-7 and J usage is TRBJ2-1, with D tentatively TRBD2 (5 bases). The CDR3 has 16 residues. Trimming removed 8 bases from V and 6 bases from J, with 23 bases in between. CDR1 and CDR2 from the germline V gene are SSHAT and FNYEAQ (reference sequence). CDR3 nucleotide sequence: TGTGCCAGCGCGCCCCCAGGAGGCCGGGCAGCCAATGAGCAGTTCTTC. Translating gives CASAPPGGRAANEQFF.

This chain uses TRBV5-1 with TRBJ2-7; D perhaps matches TRBD2 (6 bases). Germline loops: CDR1 SGHRS, CDR2 YFSETQ. This CDR3 has 15 amino acids. V lost 4 bases, J lost 2 bases, and 16 bases lay in between. CDR3 sequence (DNA): TGCGCCAGCAGCCCAGGTGGGCTAGCGACCTACGAGCAGTACTTC. This encodes CASSPGGLATYEQYF.

A word on this clone: The identical CDR3 is also encoded by other nucleotide sequences in the sample. The CDR3 region has the DNA TGTGCCAGCAGTTTAGACGGGAGCTCCTACGAGCAGTACTTC. It translates to CASSLDGSSYEQYF. The J gene is TRBJ2-7, the V gene TRBV28; the D gene is possibly TRBD2 (6 bases). Germline loops: CDR1 MDHEN, CDR2 SYDVKM. Trimming removed 2 bases at V and 0 bases at J, with 8 bases between. This CDR3 has 14 residues.

The chain couples TRBV19 to TRBJ2-1; 8 bases are shared with TRBD1. CDR3 size: 13 residues. The V gene end was trimmed by 3 bases and the J gene end by 8 bases; junction bases not matched to a gene: 3. Germline CDR1 LNHDA, CDR2 SQIVND (reference sequence). The CDR3 DNA sequence: TGTGCCAGTAGTATTCAGGGGGCCCATGAGCAGTTCTTC. The encoded protein is CASSIQGAHEQFF.

The rearrangement links TRBV7-9 to TRBJ1-2; D may be TRBD1 (6 bases). Germline CDR1 reads SEHNR; CDR2 reads FQNEAQ (reference sequence). V was trimmed by 5 bases and J by 8 bases, leaving 15 bases between them. CDR3 size: 13 residues. The CDR3 DNA reads TGTGCCAGCAGCCTTCAGGGGTTCCAGGGCTACACCTTC. This gives the protein CASSLQGFQGYTF. The full variable domain, rest sourced from reference TRBV7-9 and TRBJ1-2, is DTGVSQNPRHKITKRGQNVTFRCDPISEHNRLYWYRQTLGQGPEFLTYFQNEAQLEKSRLLSDRFSAERPKGSFSTLEIQRTEQGDSAMYLCASSLQGFQGYTFGSGTRLTVV.

The J gene is TRBJ2-1, the V gene TRBV23-1; TRBD2 agrees at 7 bases. TRBV23-1 is an open reading frame, and its role is uncertain. The CDR3 has 14 amino acids. J lost 7 bases, V lost 6 bases, and 9 bases had no gene match. The CDR3 DNA reads as TGCGCCAGCAGCCGACGCGGGAGAGGTAATGAGCAGTTCTTC. Translation: CASSRRGRGNEQFF.

This sequence joins TRBV7-2 and TRBJ2-7, with D uncertain. The CDR3 is made up of 18 amino acids. Germline V CDR1 and CDR2: SGHTA, FQGNSA. The V gene lost 2 bases and the J gene lost 3 bases, with 23 bases spanning the gap. CDR3 nucleotide sequence: TGTGCCAGCAGCTTATTTGCCGAGTTTGACTTCGAAATCTACGAGCAGTACTTC. Amino acids: CASSLFAEFDFEIYEQYF.

This chain joins TRBV6-5 and TRBJ2-2; possibly TRBD1 for D (6 bases). This CDR3 region has 13 residues. The V and J ends lost 9 bases and 4 bases respectively, with 12 bases between them. The germline gives CDR1 MNHEY, CDR2 SVGAGI. The CDR3 DNA is TGTGCCAGTTCACAGGGATTCACCGGGGAGCTGTTTTTT. Protein product: CASSQGFTGELFF.